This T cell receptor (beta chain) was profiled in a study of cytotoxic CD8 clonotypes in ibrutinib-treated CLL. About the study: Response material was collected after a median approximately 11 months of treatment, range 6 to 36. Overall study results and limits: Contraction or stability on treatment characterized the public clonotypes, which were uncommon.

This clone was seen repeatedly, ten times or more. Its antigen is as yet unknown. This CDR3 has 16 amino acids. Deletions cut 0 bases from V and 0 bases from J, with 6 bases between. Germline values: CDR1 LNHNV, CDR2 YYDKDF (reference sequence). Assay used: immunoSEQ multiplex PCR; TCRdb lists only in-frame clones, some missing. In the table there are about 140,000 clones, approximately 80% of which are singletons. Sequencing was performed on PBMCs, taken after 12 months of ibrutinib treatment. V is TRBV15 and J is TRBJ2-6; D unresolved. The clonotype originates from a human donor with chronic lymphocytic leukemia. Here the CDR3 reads CATSRDSGSGANVLTF. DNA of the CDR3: TGTGCCACCAGCAGAGATAGTGGCTCTGGGGCCAACGTCCTGACTTTC.